The rows below give T cell receptor beta chains drawn from one sample of a study of shared clonotypes between healthy human individuals. Here immunoSEQ multiplex PCR was the method, and the copy in TCRdb shows in-frame clones only, minus some. The sample holds roughly 500,000 clones, 76% seen once. What was sequenced was PBMCs. The receptors shown here come from a woman aged 40 to 49 in good health. Some clones in this sample may be carry-over from other donors' samples. The CDR3 runs from the conserved cysteine through the conserved F or W. D genes are given only for firm matches. A clone size is listed for some rows: how often the clone was seen (once, few, many), or a class if it is expanded.

TRBJ2-1 | - | TRBV4-2 | - | CASSQEGQYNEQFF | TGTGCCAGCAGCCAAGAAGGTCAGTACAATGAGCAGTTCTTC
TRBJ1-2 | - | TRBV5-1 | - | CASSYTGDYGYTF | TGCGCCAGCAGCTATACGGGAGACTATGGCTACACCTTC
TRBJ2-1 | - | TRBV28 | - | CASKTGQATNEQFF | TGTGCCAGCAAAACTGGGCAGGCGACCAATGAGCAGTTCTTC
TRBJ2-3 | - | TRBV28 | - | CASRNPSTDTQYF | TGTGCCAGCAGAAACCCTAGCACAGATACGCAGTATTTT
TRBJ1-2 | - | TRBV12-5 | - | CASGLVLSATNYGYTF | TGTGCTAGTGGTTTGGTACTGTCAGCGACTAACTATGGCTACACCTTC
TRBJ2-3 | - | TRBV6-5 | - | CASSGPTDTQYF | TGTGCCAGCAGTGGCCCCACAGATACGCAGTATTTT
TRBJ1-1 | - | TRBV19 | once | CASTLGQLNTEAFF | TGTGCCAGTACCCTGGGGCAGTTGAACACTGAAGCTTTCTTT
TRBJ1-5 | TRBD1 | TRBV29-1 | once | CSVGTGQNQPQHF | TGCAGCGTTGGGACAGGACAAAATCAGCCCCAGCATTTT
TRBJ2-7 | TRBD1 | TRBV7-2 | - | CATSLGLQGLVYEQYF | TGTGCCACGAGCTTAGGGCTACAGGGGCTTGTCTACGAGCAGTACTTC
TRBJ2-3 | - | TRBV10-1 | - | CASSEFVEGTQYF | TGCGCCAGCAGTGAGTTTGTGGAAGGTACGCAGTATTTT
TRBJ1-1 | - | TRBV7-8 | few | CASSSRSGAEAFF | TGTGCCAGCAGCTCCCGTTCGGGCGCTGAAGCTTTCTTT
TRBJ1-4 | TRBD1 | TRBV5-5 | - | CASRPRDRGRNEKLFF | TGTGCCAGCAGACCCCGTGACAGGGGGAGGAATGAAAAACTGTTTTTT
TRBJ2-3 | - | TRBV11-3 | once | CASSYTRGDTQYF | TGTGCCAGCAGCTACACTCGAGGAGATACGCAGTATTTT
TRBJ2-3 | TRBD2 | TRBV11-2 | - | CASSLDSIAGVTDTQYF | TGTGCCAGCAGCTTAGATAGTATAGCGGGAGTCACAGATACGCAGTATTTT
TRBJ2-7 | TRBD1 | TRBV5-6 | - | CASTRRQGRSYEQYF | TGTGCCAGCACCCGAAGACAGGGGAGGTCCTACGAGCAGTACTTC
TRBJ2-7 | - | TRBV27 | once | CASSLEARGEQYF | TGTGCCAGCAGTTTAGAGGCCAGGGGCGAGCAGTACTTC
TRBJ2-7 | TRBD2 | TRBV7-2 | few | CASSLGSGRAVGEQYF | TGTGCCAGCAGCTTGGGTAGCGGGAGGGCCGTAGGTGAGCAGTACTTC
TRBJ1-2 | - | TRBV19 | - | CASSREYGYGYTF | TGTGCCAGTAGTAGAGAATATGGCTATGGCTACACCTTC
TRBJ1-4 | - | TRBV5-4 | - | CASSQVVNEKLFF | TGTGCCAGCAGCCAAGTTGTTAATGAAAAACTGTTTTTT
TRBJ2-6 | - | TRBV7-9 | - | CASSPANVLTF | TGTGCCAGCAGCCCGGCCAACGTCCTGACTTTC
TRBJ2-1 | - | TRBV5-1 | - | CASSLEGNAYNEQFF | TGCGCCAGCAGCTTGGAAGGAAATGCTTACAATGAGCAGTTCTTC
TRBJ2-1 | - | TRBV9 | - | CASSVGAAAYNEQFF | TGTGCCAGCAGCGTAGGAGCGGCCGCCTACAATGAGCAGTTCTTC
TRBJ2-7 | TRBD1 | TRBV29-1 | - | CSVRGTGAYEQYF | TGCAGCGTTCGGGGGACAGGGGCCTACGAGCAGTACTTC
TRBJ2-7 | - | TRBV18 | - | CASSPRTRGFDEQYF | TGTGCCAGCTCACCGCGTACCAGGGGATTCGACGAGCAGTACTTC
TRBJ1-3 | - | TRBV18 | - | CASSQDSSGNTIYF | TGTGCCAGCTCTCAGGACAGCTCTGGAAACACCATATATTTT
TRBJ1-5 | TRBD1 | TRBV7-9 | - | CASSRTGGGQPQHF | TGTGCCAGCAGCCGGACAGGGGGGGGTCAGCCCCAGCATTTT
TRBJ1-4 | - | TRBV5-6 | - | CASSLGQGATNEKLFF | TGTGCCAGCAGCTTGGGGCAGGGTGCAACTAATGAAAAACTGTTTTTT
TRBJ2-3 | TRBD2 | TRBV7-2 | many | CASSFWGGSPDTQYF | TGTGCCAGCAGCTTTTGGGGGGGTTCTCCAGATACGCAGTATTTT
TRBJ2-5 | TRBD2 | TRBV6-6 | once | CASSYAGGPRETQYF | TGTGCCAGCAGTTATGCGGGAGGGCCGCGGGAGACCCAGTACTTC
TRBJ2-7 | - | TRBV30 | - | CAWSVRTGTSYEQYF | TGTGCCTGGAGTGTCCGCACAGGGACGTCCTACGAGCAGTACTTC
TRBJ1-2 | - | TRBV11-2 | - | CASSLEVNQPYGYTF | TGTGCCAGCAGCTTAGAGGTGAACCAGCCCTATGGCTACACCTTC
TRBJ2-7 | TRBD1 | TRBV6-1 | many | CATHLRDRETYEQYF | TGTGCCACGCACCTCCGGGACAGGGAAACCTACGAGCAGTACTTC
TRBJ1-1 | TRBD1 | TRBV28 | - | CASSLFQGARSEAFF | TGTGCCAGCAGTTTATTTCAGGGGGCGAGGTCGGAAGCTTTCTTT
TRBJ2-3 | TRBD2 | TRBV2 | - | CASSDRLAGGTDTQYF | TGTGCCAGCAGTGACCGACTAGCGGGGGGCACAGATACGCAGTATTTT
TRBJ1-4 | - | TRBV28 | - | CASVHNFNEKLFF | TGTGCCAGTGTACATAACTTTAATGAAAAACTGTTTTTT
TRBJ2-1 | TRBD2 | TRBV7-2 | - | CASSRSGGPYNEQFF | TGTGCCAGCAGCCGTAGCGGGGGGCCTTACAATGAGCAGTTCTTC
TRBJ2-2 | - | TRBV5-4 | many | CASSRGTRDTGELFF | TGTGCCAGCAGCCGAGGGACTCGAGACACCGGGGAGCTGTTTTTT
TRBJ2-3 | - | TRBV6-5 | - | CASSYYGGVTDTQYF | TGTGCCAGCAGTTACTACGGCGGGGTCACAGATACGCAGTATTTT
TRBJ2-5 | - | TRBV5-8 | - | CASSFLLGAARETQYF | TGTGCCAGCAGCTTCCTACTTGGGGCGGCCCGAGAGACCCAGTACTTC
TRBJ2-2 | TRBD2 | TRBV6-6 | - | CASKGGPDTGELFF | TGTGCCAGCAAGGGAGGGCCGGACACCGGGGAGCTGTTTTTT
TRBJ1-2 | - | TRBV28 | once | CASSLGQGRFYGYTF | TGTGCCAGCAGTTTAGGTCAGGGCCGGTTCTATGGCTACACCTTC
TRBJ2-5 | TRBD2 | TRBV11-2 | - | CASSSRTRETQYF | TGTGCCAGCAGCTCCCGGACTAGAGAGACCCAGTACTTC
TRBJ1-2 | - | TRBV6-5 | - | CASSLGVGYGYTF | TGTGCCAGCAGTTTGGGGGTGGGGTATGGCTACACCTTC
TRBJ2-5 | TRBD2 | TRBV29-1 | many | CSVDLVREEEETQYF | TGCAGCGTTGATCTCGTACGGGAGGAGGAGGAGACCCAGTACTTC
TRBJ1-1 | - | TRBV5-1 | - | CASSLVGGGLNTEAFF | TGCGCCAGCAGCTTGGTAGGAGGGGGATTGAACACTGAAGCTTTCTTT
TRBJ2-3 | TRBD2 | TRBV19 | - | CASRTSGSTDTQYF | TGTGCCAGTAGGACTAGCGGAAGCACAGATACGCAGTATTTT
TRBJ2-3 | - | TRBV6-5 | - | CASSYSPYTQYF | TGTGCCAGCAGTTACTCACCCTATACGCAGTATTTT
TRBJ1-3 | TRBD1 | TRBV5-6 | - | CASSLDRGTGNTIYF | TGTGCCAGCAGCTTGGACAGGGGTACTGGAAACACCATATATTTT
TRBJ2-1 | TRBD2 | TRBV28 | - | CASSRGLAGGPHNEQFF | TGTGCCAGCAGTAGGGGACTAGCGGGAGGGCCCCACAATGAGCAGTTCTTC
TRBJ1-2 | - | TRBV5-1 | - | CASSPQGSSSNYGYTF | TGCGCCAGCAGCCCGCAGGGATCAAGCTCTAACTATGGCTACACCTTC
TRBJ2-3 | TRBD2 | TRBV9 | - | CASSPRGGRGTDTQYF | TGTGCCAGCAGCCCCCGGGGCGGGAGAGGCACAGATACGCAGTATTTT